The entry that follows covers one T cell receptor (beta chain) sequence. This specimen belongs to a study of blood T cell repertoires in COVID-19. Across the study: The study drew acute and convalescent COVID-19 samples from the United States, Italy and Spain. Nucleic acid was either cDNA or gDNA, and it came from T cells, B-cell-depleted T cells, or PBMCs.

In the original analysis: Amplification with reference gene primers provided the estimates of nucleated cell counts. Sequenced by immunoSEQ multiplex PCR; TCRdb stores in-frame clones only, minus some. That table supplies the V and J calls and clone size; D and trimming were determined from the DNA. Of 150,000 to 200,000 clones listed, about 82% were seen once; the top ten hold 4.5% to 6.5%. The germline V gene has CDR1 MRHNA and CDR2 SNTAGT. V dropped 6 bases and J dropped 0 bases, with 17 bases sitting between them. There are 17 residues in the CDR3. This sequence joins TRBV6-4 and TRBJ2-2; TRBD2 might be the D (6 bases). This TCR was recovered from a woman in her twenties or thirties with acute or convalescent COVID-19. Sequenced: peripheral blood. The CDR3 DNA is TGTGCCAGCAGCCCAACCTACGGAGGGGCGAACACCGGGGAGCTGTTTTTT. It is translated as CASSPTYGGANTGELFF.